This entry features one TCR beta chain sequence. Its target is not known. The sample is drawn from a study of CXCR3-negative and CXCR3-positive naive CD8 T cells. Findings and caveats of the study: Researchers report that CXCR3-positive naive cells carry more hydrophobic TRB CDR3s than CXCR3-negative naive cells.

Germline loops: CDR1 LGHNA, CDR2 YSLEER. There are 20 residues in the CDR3. The libraries of TRB cDNA were prepared using 5' RACE with UMI labels. TCRdb reanalyzed the 5' RACE reads and collapses them to one entry per CDR3 protein, without DNA. Its clone listing holds around 80,000 distinct CDR3 sequences. This clonotype was sampled from a human donor in good health. Some clones in this sample may be carry-over from other donors' samples. The specimen was naive CXCR3+ CD8+ T cells from blood. Noted subset: CD45RO-CCR7+CD27+CD95- naive CD8+ T cells expressing CXCR3 (TNR3+). The chain employs TRBV4-3 and TRBJ2-1; there is no DNA to check the TCRdb D call of TRBD2. The CDR3 loop reads CASSQDHGTSGRESYNEQFF.